Given below is one T cell receptor beta chain in context. Antigen specificity is unknown. The entry originates in a study of Tregs in tolerant kidney transplant recipients. This CDR3 region has 14 residues. V was shortened by 4 bases and J by 2 bases, with 12 bases between the two germline ends. CDR1 and CDR2 (germline): SGHRS, YFSETQ. Thawed PBMCs were FACS-sorted into unstimulated CD4+CD25+CD127- regulatory T cells, CD4+CD25- non-regulatory cells, CD4 and CD8 cells. Study results and caveats: Activated donor B cell expansion appeared to reveal the most relevant donor-specific TCRbeta repertoire. In tolerant patients, donor-specific Tregs outgrew total Tregs, suggesting antigen-driven expansion. The small number of patients limits these findings pending further validation.

Produced via immunoSEQ multiplex PCR; TCRdb's table is partial and in-frame only. This sample has about 94,000 clones, with roughly 93% found just once. The material was CD4+ T cells from blood, obtained before the transplant. The chain joins TRBV5-1 to TRBJ1-2; possibly TRBD1 for D (5 bases). The receptor's source is a human donor who received a combined kidney and bone marrow transplant. DNA for the CDR3: TGCGCCAGCAGCCCCAGGGATTGGAACTATGGCTACACCTTC. Protein sequence: CASSPRDWNYGYTF. Full variable domain (outside the CDR3, taken from reference TRBV5-1 and TRBJ1-2): KAGVTQTPRYLIKTRGQQVTLSCSPISGHRSVSWYQQTPGQGLQFLFEYFSETQRNKGNFPGRFSGRQFSNSRSEMNVSTLELGDSALYLCASSPRDWNYGYTFGSGTRLTVV.